Included here is one T cell receptor (beta chain) sequence, with context. The target antigen is unknown. The sample is drawn from a study of CD8 T cells in Susac syndrome. General study results and limits: Only a relatively small number of individuals were included in the TCR sequencing and HLA analysis.

Germline-derived CDR1 and CDR2 are LGHNA and YSLEER. The CDR3 is 15 amino acids. The V gene lost 3 bases and the J gene lost 5 bases, with 17 bases spanning the gap. The authors reverse transcribed roughly 0.5 to 1 ug RNA with random hexamers. TCR beta CDR3 was amplified by immunoSEQ multiplex PCR. This amplification extended across 54 Vbeta and 13 Jbeta segments. Via MiXCR, TCRdb re-called the immunoSEQ multiplex PCR reads, giving one row per CDR3 protein. Of 150,000 to 200,000 distinct CDR3 sequences in the sample, around 94% were seen once. Sequencing of TCR beta covered CD8+ and CD4+ T cells obtained from blood. Negative isolation was used for CD8+ and CD4+ T cells and FACS enrichment for TEMRA cells.

The chain recombines TRBV4-3 with TRBJ2-7, with D maybe TRBD1 (5 bases). This TCR came from a human donor in good health. Input material: CD4+ T cells from PBMCs. The CDR3 DNA is TGCGCCAGCAGCCACCTTCATGACAGAAGCAACGAGCAGTACTTC. Residues: CASSHLHDRSNEQYF.